This record looks at one T cell receptor beta chain sequence and its context. Its antigen is currently unknown. V was shortened by 5 bases and J by 1 base, with 19 bases between the two germline ends. CDR3 size: 16 residues. The germline gives CDR1 SGHDT, CDR2 YYEEEE. The PCR had 60 Vbeta and 13 Jbeta primers. Profiling relied on immunoSEQ multiplex PCR, and the TCRdb table lists in-frame clones only, not all of them. The sample has 100,000 or so clones; around 79% are singletons. The data are from a study of cytomegalovirus exposure and HLA in healthy donors. Study-level results: When a later analysis was performed, an Asian-associated ancestry cluster reportedly had fewer N-insertions than the roughly 630-donor mean. Upon later analysis, HLA-associated TCR beta chains proved more clonally expanded than other, equally common chains. Some 150 TCR beta chains were listed as cytomegalovirus-associated. In a later analysis, TCR beta V- and J-gene trimming was associated with a missense DCLRE1C variant.

The sequence derives from a woman between 40 and 50 years old in good health and CMV-seronegative. What was sequenced was PBMCs. The chain links TRBV5-6 to TRBJ2-7, with a possible D match to TRBD1 (5 bases). The CDR3 here is CASRLGGASYSYEQYF. CDR3 DNA: TGTGCCAGCAGACTGGGTGGGGCCTCCTATTCCTACGAGCAGTACTTC.